This T cell receptor (beta chain) was sequenced for a study of neurological immune-mediated disorders. General study results and limits: The absence of shared CDR3 amino acid sequences among expanded clones across subjects suggests private repertoires in all groups.

The cDNA was generated by 5'RACE with 10-nucleotide random UMIs. MiXCR, run by TCRdb on the 5' RACE reads, gives a single entry per CDR3 protein. The data show more than 45,000 distinct CDR3 sequences, about 3.7% seen once. This clonotype was observed at least ten times. Its matching antigen is unknown. Germline CDR1 and CDR2: MNHNY and SVGAGI (reference sequence). The CDR3 runs 16 residues. Trimming cost V 5 bases and J 4 bases; bases outside gene matches: 6. The TCR originated in a man between 40 and 49 years old with multiple sclerosis. Sequenced: PBMCs. The rearrangement joins TRBV6-6 to TRBJ2-3; 13 positions match TRBD2. CDR3 residues: CASSKGTSGASDTQYF. The DNA for the CDR3 is TGTGCCAGCAGTAAGGGGACTAGCGGGGCATCAGATACGCAGTATTTT.